This entry describes one T cell receptor (beta chain). Its cognate antigen is unknown. TCR beta rearrangements were amplified from peripheral blood genomic DNA. TRB rearrangements spanning V, D and J were amplified using mixed TRB-A/B primers. MiXCR was run by TCRdb on the multiplex PCR reads, yielding one entry per CDR3 protein. The table records about 5,200 distinct CDR3 sequences, roughly a quarter of them present only once. This sample was taken from a study of T cell repertoires in aging, cancer and after chemotherapy. The overall study: Donors were grouped into six age bands spanning 30 or younger through 70 or older. Over several months to years, re-sampled healthy donor repertoires clearly shared clones.

Study-wide findings and caveats: Untreated cancer patients had significantly lower blood TCR diversity than age-matched healthy donors.

This clonotype was sampled from a human donor in good health. Material: blood.

DNA of the CDR3: TGTGCCACCACCAAGGGTACCGGGAACACTGAAGCTTTCTTT. Its translation: CATTKGTGNTEAFF. This rearrangement joins TRBV24-1 to TRBJ1-1; no firm D call. The CDR3 totals 14 residues. V lost 8 bases, J lost 1 base, and 13 bases lay in between. Germline-derived CDR1 and CDR2 are KGHDR and SFDVKD.